This T cell receptor beta chain was sequenced in a study of T-cell reconstitution after alpha-beta-depleted transplantation in children. The TCRbeta library was prepared with unique molecular identifiers. TCRdb used MiXCR to reprocess the PCR reads, holding one entry per CDR3 protein. The sample holds 80,000 to 95,000 distinct CDR3 sequences; roughly 8% are singletons and the top ten take more than 6.5%. This clonotype was seen at least ten times. The germline V gene encodes CDR1 SGHRS and CDR2 YFSETQ. This CDR3 contains 13 residues. V dropped 5 bases and J dropped 7 bases, with 12 bases sitting between them.

The sample consisted of PBMCs from the stem cell graft donor, taken from the stem cell graft. This receptor was taken from a human donor who donated a stem cell graft to a child with congenital amegakaryocytic thrombocytopenia. The rearrangement links TRBV5-1 to TRBJ1-4; D call uncertain. CDR3 sequence (DNA): TGCGCCAGCAGTTGGATCCCCGGTGAAAAACTGTTTTTT. Amino acid sequence: CASSWIPGEKLFF.